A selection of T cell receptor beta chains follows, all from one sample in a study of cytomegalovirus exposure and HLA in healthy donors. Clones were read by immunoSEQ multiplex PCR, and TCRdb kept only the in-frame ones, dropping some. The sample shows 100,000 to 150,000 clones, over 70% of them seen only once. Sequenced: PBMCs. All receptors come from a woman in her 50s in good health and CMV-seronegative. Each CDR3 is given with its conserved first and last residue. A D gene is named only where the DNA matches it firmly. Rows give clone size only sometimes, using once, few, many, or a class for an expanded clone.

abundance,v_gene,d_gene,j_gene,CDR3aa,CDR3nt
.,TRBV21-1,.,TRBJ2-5,CASSRVLNGLQETQYF,TGTGCCAGCAGCAGGGTCTTAAACGGACTCCAAGAGACCCAGTACTTC
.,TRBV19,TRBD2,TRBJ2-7,CASSVSRTSYEQYF,TGTGCCAGTAGTGTCAGTCGGACTAGTTACGAGCAGTACTTC
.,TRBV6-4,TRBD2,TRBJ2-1,CASSDSPGGPFNEQFF,TGTGCCAGCAGTGACTCGCCGGGAGGGCCTTTCAATGAGCAGTTCTTC
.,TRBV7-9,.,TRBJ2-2,CASSHNRVRNTGELFF,TGTGCCAGCAGCCACAACAGGGTGAGGAACACCGGGGAGCTGTTTTTT
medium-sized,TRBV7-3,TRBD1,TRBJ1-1,CASSGQGPGTEAFF,TGTGCCAGCAGCGGACAGGGTCCGGGCACTGAAGCTTTCTTT
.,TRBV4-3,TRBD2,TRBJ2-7,CASSQDSASGYEQYF,TGCGCCAGCAGCCAAGACTCGGCTAGCGGATACGAGCAGTACTTC
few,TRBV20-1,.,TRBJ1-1,CSPLREAEAFF,TGCAGCCCCTTGAGGGAGGCTGAAGCTTTCTTT
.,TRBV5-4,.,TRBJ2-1,CASSLANNEQFF,TGTGCCAGCAGCTTGGCTAACAATGAGCAGTTCTTC
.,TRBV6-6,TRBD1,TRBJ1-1,CASSSNDRGNTEAFF,TGTGCCAGCAGTTCGAATGACAGGGGGAACACTGAAGCTTTCTTT
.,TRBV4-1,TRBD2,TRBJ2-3,CASSQDRGGTPTDTQYF,TGCGCCAGCAGCCAAGATCGCGGGGGGACCCCCACAGATACGCAGTATTTT
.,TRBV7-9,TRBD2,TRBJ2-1,CASSPGGAGTYNEQFF,TGTGCCAGCAGCCCCGGGGGAGCGGGAACCTACAATGAGCAGTTCTTC
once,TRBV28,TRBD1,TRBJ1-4,CASSSGGQGGLEKLFF,TGTGCCAGCAGTTCGGGAGGACAGGGAGGTTTGGAAAAACTGTTTTTT
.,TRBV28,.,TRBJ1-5,CATQYGSQPQHF,TGTGCCACCCAATACGGGAGTCAGCCCCAGCATTTT
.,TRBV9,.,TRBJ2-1,CASSVSGGTGLVNEQFF,TGTGCCAGCAGCGTCTCGGGAGGGACAGGGTTGGTCAATGAGCAGTTCTTC
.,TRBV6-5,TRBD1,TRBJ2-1,CASRGTGGHNEQFF,TGTGCCAGCAGGGGGACAGGGGGCCACAATGAGCAGTTCTTC
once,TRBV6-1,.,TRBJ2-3,CASRAGESVGDTQYF,TGTGCCAGCCGGGCAGGGGAGAGCGTTGGAGATACGCAGTATTTT
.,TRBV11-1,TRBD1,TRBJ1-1,CASSFSGTGSIGEAFF,TGTGCCAGCAGCTTTTCCGGGACAGGGTCGATTGGTGAAGCTTTCTTT
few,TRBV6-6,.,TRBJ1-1,CASSYRETEAFF,TGTGCCAGCAGTTATCGAGAGACTGAAGCTTTCTTT
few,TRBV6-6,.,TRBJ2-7,CASGGDPSYEQYF,TGTGCCAGCGGCGGGGATCCCTCCTACGAGCAGTACTTC
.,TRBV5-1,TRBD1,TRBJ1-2,CASSMDRVNGYTF,TGCGCCAGCAGCATGGACAGGGTGAATGGCTACACCTTC
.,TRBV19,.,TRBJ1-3,CASSGFSGNTIYF,TGTGCCAGTAGTGGCTTCTCTGGAAACACCATATATTTT
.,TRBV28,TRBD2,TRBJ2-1,CASNNPSLAGGPNEQFF,TGTGCCAGCAATAATCCTTCATTAGCGGGAGGGCCCAATGAGCAGTTCTTC
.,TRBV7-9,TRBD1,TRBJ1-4,CASQYRGTTNEKLFF,TGTGCCAGCCAATACAGGGGGACGACTAATGAAAAACTGTTTTTT
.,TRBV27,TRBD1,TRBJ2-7,CASSSTAGTGGYEQYF,TGTGCCAGCAGTTCAACCGCCGGGACAGGGGGCTACGAGCAGTACTTC
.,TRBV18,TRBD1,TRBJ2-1,CASSPTTTGTDEQFF,TGTGCCAGCTCACCAACCACGACAGGGACGGATGAGCAGTTCTTC
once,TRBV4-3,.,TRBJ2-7,CASSQAGGPTPYEQYF,TGCGCCAGCAGCCAAGCAGGAGGGCCAACACCCTACGAGCAGTACTTC